The present TCR beta chain was sequenced within a study of blood T cell repertoires in COVID-19. Study in general: Donors in the United States, Italy and Spain gave samples during acute or convalescent COVID-19. T cells, B-cell-depleted T cells, or PBMCs supplied cDNA or gDNA.

Only in-frame clones appear in the TCRdb table, and some are missing; sequencing was by immunoSEQ multiplex PCR. The sample holds 130,000 to 150,000 clones; approximately 80% are singletons and the top ten take over 10%. The V segment lost 4 bases and the J segment 4 bases; nucleotides outside the gene matches: 8. The germline V gene has CDR1 SGDLS and CDR2 YYNGEE. CDR3 length equals 15 residues. Specimen: peripheral blood. The TCR sequence derives from a man aged 60 to 75 with active or convalescent COVID-19. V is TRBV9 and J is TRBJ2-1; 7 nucleotides match TRBD2. This CDR3 reads CASSPGGTTYNEQFF. In DNA, the CDR3 is TGTGCCAGCAGCCCTGGGGGGACTACGTACAATGAGCAGTTCTTC. Full variable domain (outside the CDR3, taken from reference TRBV9 and TRBJ2-1): DSGVTQTPKHLITATGQRVTLRCSPRSGDLSVYWYQQSLDQGLQFLIQYYNGEERAKGNILERFSAQQFPDLHSELNLSSLELGDSALYFCASSPGGTTYNEQFFGPGTRLTVL.